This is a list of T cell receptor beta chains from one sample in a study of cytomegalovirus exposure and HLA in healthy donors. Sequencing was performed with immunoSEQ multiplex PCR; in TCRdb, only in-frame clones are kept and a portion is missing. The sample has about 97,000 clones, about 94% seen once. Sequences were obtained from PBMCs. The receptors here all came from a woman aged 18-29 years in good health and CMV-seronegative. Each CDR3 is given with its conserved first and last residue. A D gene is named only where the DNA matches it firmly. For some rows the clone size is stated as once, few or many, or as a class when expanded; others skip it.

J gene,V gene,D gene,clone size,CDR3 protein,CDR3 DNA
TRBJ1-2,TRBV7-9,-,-,CASSSTQDPKEDGYTF,TGTGCCAGCAGCTCCACTCAGGACCCCAAGGAGGATGGCTACACCTTC
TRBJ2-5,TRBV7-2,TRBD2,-,CASSLGTGGHVETQYF,TGTGCCAGCAGCTTAGGCACGGGGGGGCACGTGGAGACCCAGTACTTC
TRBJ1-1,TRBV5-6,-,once,CASSWGRGEAFF,TGTGCCAGCAGTTGGGGAAGGGGGGAAGCTTTCTTT
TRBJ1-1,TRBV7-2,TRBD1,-,CASSFGQGGGTEAFF,TGTGCCAGCAGCTTTGGACAGGGAGGTGGCACTGAAGCTTTCTTT
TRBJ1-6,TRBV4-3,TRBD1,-,CASSLHPGQGDGGSYNSPLHF,TGCGCCAGCAGCCTTCATCCGGGACAGGGGGACGGAGGCTCCTATAATTCACCCCTCCACTTT
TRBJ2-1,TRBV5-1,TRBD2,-,CASSVSGRNNEQFF,TGCGCCAGCAGCGTTAGCGGGAGGAACAATGAGCAGTTCTTC
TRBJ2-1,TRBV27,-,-,CASSLTGSSYNEQFF,TGTGCCAGCAGTTTAACAGGGAGCTCCTACAATGAGCAGTTCTTC
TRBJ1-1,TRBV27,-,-,CASSLYPGAMNTEAFF,TGTGCCAGCAGTTTATACCCAGGGGCCATGAACACTGAAGCTTTCTTT
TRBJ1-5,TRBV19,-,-,CASSGPEGPGQPQHF,TGTGCCAGTAGTGGCCCAGAGGGCCCAGGTCAGCCCCAGCATTTT
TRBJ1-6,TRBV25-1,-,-,CASRLGGRNSPLHF,TGTGCCAGCAGATTGGGGGGGAGGAATTCACCCCTCCACTTT
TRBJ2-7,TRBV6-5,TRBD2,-,CASSYWGSGSYEQYF,TGTGCCAGCAGTTACTGGGGTAGCGGGAGTTACGAGCAGTACTTC
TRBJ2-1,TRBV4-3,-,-,CASSHRYREMGEQFF,TGCGCCAGCAGCCATCGGTATAGGGAGATGGGTGAGCAGTTCTTC
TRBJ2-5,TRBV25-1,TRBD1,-,CASSAAGGKETQYF,TGTGCCAGCAGTGCGGCAGGGGGAAAAGAGACCCAGTACTTC
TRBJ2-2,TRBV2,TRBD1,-,CASSARTGGTGELFF,TGTGCCAGCAGTGCCAGGACAGGGGGAACCGGGGAGCTGTTTTTT
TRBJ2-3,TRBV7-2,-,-,CASSLGQPGLRWF,TGTGCCAGCAGCCTAGGACAGCCTGGGCTTCGGTGGTTT
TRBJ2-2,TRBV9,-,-,CASSVGRGPGELFF,TGTGCCAGCAGCGTGGGCAGGGGACCCGGGGAGCTGTTTTTT
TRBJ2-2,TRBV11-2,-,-,CASSPTTGLSQSRLFF,TGTGCCAGCAGCCCCACCACCGGACTATCACAGTCCAGGCTGTTTTTT
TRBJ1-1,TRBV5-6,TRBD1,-,CASSPPGQGFSEAFF,TGTGCCAGCAGCCCCCCCGGACAGGGTTTTTCTGAAGCTTTCTTT
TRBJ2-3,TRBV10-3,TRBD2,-,CAIRDPGLAGPPADTQYF,TGTGCCATCAGAGACCCGGGACTAGCGGGGCCTCCCGCAGATACGCAGTATTTT
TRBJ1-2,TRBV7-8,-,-,CASSLDSNYGYTF,TGTGCCAGCAGCTTAGACAGCAACTATGGCTACACCTTC
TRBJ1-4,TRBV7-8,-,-,CASSLVALTRSSSEKLFF,TGTGCCAGCAGCTTAGTAGCATTAACTCGATCGTCAAGTGAAAAACTGTTTTTT
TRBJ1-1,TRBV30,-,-,CAWSATGTSEAFF,TGTGCCTGGAGTGCAACCGGGACAAGTGAAGCTTTCTTT
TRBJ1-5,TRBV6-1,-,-,CASSGSGAGMEPQHF,TGTGCCAGCAGTGGCTCCGGGGCGGGAATGGAGCCCCAGCATTTT
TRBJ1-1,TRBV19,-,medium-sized,CASSIGAGRGTEAFF,TGTGCCAGTAGTATCGGGGCGGGGAGGGGGACTGAAGCTTTCTTT
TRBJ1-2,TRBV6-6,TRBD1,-,CASTKRGQGPQGYTF,TGTGCCAGCACTAAGCGGGGACAGGGACCTCAGGGCTACACCTTC
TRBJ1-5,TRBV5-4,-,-,CASSLWGAQPQHF,TGTGCCAGCAGCTTGTGGGGAGCTCAGCCCCAGCATTTT
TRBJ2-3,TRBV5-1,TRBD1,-,CASSSPLGTGLSTDTQYF,TGCGCCAGCAGCTCGCCCCTAGGGACAGGCCTCTCCACAGATACGCAGTATTTT
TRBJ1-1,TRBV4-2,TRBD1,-,CASSQLEGAAGTEAFF,TGTGCCAGCAGCCAACTCGAGGGGGCGGCGGGGACTGAAGCTTTCTTT
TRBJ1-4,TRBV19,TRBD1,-,CASSSQGGTNEKLFF,TGTGCCAGTAGTTCCCAGGGGGGCACTAATGAAAAACTGTTTTTT
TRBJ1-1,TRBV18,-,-,CASSPPRGGGVPTEAFF,TGTGCCAGCTCACCACCGAGGGGGGGAGGGGTTCCGACTGAAGCTTTCTTT
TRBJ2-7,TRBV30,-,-,CATLGAGIEQYF,TGTGCCACCCTAGGGGCAGGGATAGAGCAGTACTTC
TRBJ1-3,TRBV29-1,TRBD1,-,CSVRPGGGNTIYF,TGCAGCGTTCGTCCAGGGGGAGGAAACACCATATATTTT
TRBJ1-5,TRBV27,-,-,CASSPTGYQPQHF,TGTGCCAGCAGTCCCACAGGGTACCAGCCCCAGCATTTT
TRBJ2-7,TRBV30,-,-,CAWIRGYEQYF,TGTGCCTGGATTCGCGGGTACGAGCAGTACTTC
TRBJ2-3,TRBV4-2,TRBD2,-,CASSQGLAGGTDTQYF,TGTGCCAGCAGCCAAGGGCTAGCGGGGGGTACAGATACGCAGTATTTT
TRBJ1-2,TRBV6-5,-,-,CASSYTDRTYGYTF,TGTGCCAGCAGTTACACCGACAGGACCTATGGCTACACCTTC
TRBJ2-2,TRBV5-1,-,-,CASSLVEAASNTGELFF,TGCGCCAGCAGCTTGGTAGAGGCAGCATCGAACACCGGGGAGCTGTTTTTT
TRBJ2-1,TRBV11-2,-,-,CASSMSSYNEQFF,TGTGCCAGCAGCATGAGCTCCTACAATGAGCAGTTCTTC
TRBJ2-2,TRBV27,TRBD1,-,CASSSTGTGGYTGELFF,TGTGCCAGCAGTTCAACCGGGACAGGGGGATACACCGGGGAGCTGTTTTTT
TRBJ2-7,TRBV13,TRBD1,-,CASRAGTGDEQYF,TGTGCCAGCAGGGCCGGGACAGGGGACGAGCAGTACTTC
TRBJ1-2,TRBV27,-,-,CASTSTGNHGYTF,TGTGCCAGCACTTCTACAGGCAACCATGGCTACACCTTC
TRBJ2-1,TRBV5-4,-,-,CASSEQNEQFF,TGTGCCAGCAGCGAGCAAAATGAGCAGTTCTTC
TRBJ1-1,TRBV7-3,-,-,CASSQGRDTEAFF,TGTGCCAGCAGCCAAGGGAGGGACACTGAAGCTTTCTTT